The 8 T cell receptor beta chains in this list originate from one sample, sequenced in a study of CD8+ T cells in alopecia areata. The treatment here: oral pan-JAK inhibitor, 5-10 mg twice daily. Extraction and reverse transcription of RNA yielded cDNA as the sequencing template. Sequencing used immunoSEQ multiplex PCR; TCRdb keeps in-frame clones, though not all of them. The sample yields 87,000 or so clones, 60% to 80% seen once. The source material was CD8+ T cells sorted from blood, sampled around week 44, from a patient treated with tofacitinib. Source of these receptors: a human donor with alopecia areata.

The gene calls are TRBV6-6 and TRBJ1-2; 10 bases fit TRBD1. CDR3 length: 15 amino acids. With 5 bases clipped from V and 6 bases from J, the junction kept 9 bases outside the gene matches. Germline V CDR1 and CDR2: MNHNY, SVGAGI (reference sequence). This chain's CDR3 is CASSPLTGGEDGYTF. The CDR3 bases are TGTGCCAGCAGTCCCCTGACAGGGGGCGAGGATGGCTACACCTTC.

The rearrangement links TRBV5-1 to TRBJ1-1, with D maybe TRBD1 (5 bases). This CDR3 comprises 18 residues. CDR1 is SGHRS, CDR2 YFSETQ, per germline. Trimming removed 4 bases from V and 4 bases from J, with 26 bases in between. CDR3 protein: CASSPYTMRSRVSTEAFF. CDR3 coding DNA: TGCGCCAGCAGCCCATATACGATGAGATCCAGGGTTAGCACTGAAGCTTTCTTT. Full variable domain (outside the CDR3, taken from reference TRBV5-1 and TRBJ1-1): KAGVTQTPRYLIKTRGQQVTLSCSPISGHRSVSWYQQTPGQGLQFLFEYFSETQRNKGNFPGRFSGRQFSNSRSEMNVSTLELGDSALYLCASSPYTMRSRVSTEAFFGQGTRLTVV.

V and J are TRBV11-2 and TRBJ2-5, with D unresolved. V lost 5 bases and J 2 bases, leaving 3 bases between the germline ends. The germline gives CDR1 SGHAT, CDR2 FQNNGV. The CDR3 runs 11 residues. CDR3 bases: TGTGCCAGCAGCACACAAGAGACCCAGTACTTC. It specifies CASSTQETQYF.

This rearrangement joins TRBV29-1 to TRBJ2-6, with TRBD2 as a possible D gene (7 bases). The ends were cut back, 7 bases at V and 0 bases at J, with 19 bases in the middle. The CDR3 runs to 17 residues. Germline V CDR1 and CDR2: SQVTM, ANQGSEA. The CDR3, as DNA: TGCAGCGCGTTCACCGGGGGGCGAATCTCTGGGGCCAACGTCCTGACTTTC. This sequence encodes CSAFTGGRISGANVLTF.

The chain couples TRBV10-3 to TRBJ2-1; no firm D call. This CDR3 has 12 amino acids. Germline V gene lookup returns CDR1 ENHRY and CDR2 SYGVKD. The V end lost 8 bases, the J end lost 4 bases, and 9 bases lay between the germline ends. Written as DNA, the CDR3 is TGTGCCATCGGTAGGCTATACAATGAGCAGTTCTTC. This gives the protein CAIGRLYNEQFF.

The chain has TRBV29-1 and TRBJ2-7; a weak D match, TRBD1 (6 bases). V dropped 6 bases and J dropped 3 bases, with 15 bases sitting between them. The CDR3 covers 13 residues. The germline gives CDR1 SQVTM, CDR2 ANQGSEA. The CDR3 DNA follows: TGCAGCGTCGTAACAGGGTCTGGCTACGAGCAGTACTTC. Its translation: CSVVTGSGYEQYF.

The chain recombines TRBV19 with TRBJ1-2, with 11 bases identical to TRBD1. This CDR3 has 14 amino acids. CDR1 is LNHDA and CDR2 is SQIVND in the germline V gene (reference sequence). Trimming cost V 6 bases and J 7 bases; bases outside gene matches: 7. This CDR3 reads CASSRGQGATGYTF. CDR3 bases: TGTGCCAGTAGCCGCGGACAGGGGGCGACTGGCTACACCTTC.

This sequence joins TRBV29-1 and TRBJ1-2, with 7 bases lining up with TRBD1. Germline-derived CDR1 and CDR2 are SQVTM and ANQGSEA. The CDR3 is 11 amino acids. The V segment lost 5 bases and the J segment 6 bases; nucleotides outside the gene matches: 3. The chain's CDR3 is CSVQGGDGYTF. CDR3 nucleotides: TGCAGCGTTCAGGGGGGGGATGGCTACACCTTC.